This T cell receptor (beta chain) is from a study of OX40 agonist ivuxolimab in advanced cancers. The method was immunoSEQ multiplex PCR; TCRdb's version includes in-frame clones alone and lacks a portion of them. The data contain about 120,000 clones, roughly 95% of them seen just once; the ten biggest clones take up roughly 0.15%. Points on this clone: Its antigen is still unknown.

Study-level points and caveats: In the 0.1 to 3.0 mg/kg range, CD4+ and CD8+ blood T cells had expanded clonally by week 6. Which antigen the expanded peripheral T cells recognized is unknown. The study found that CD8+ T cells averaged more expanded clones than CD4+.

CDR1 and CDR2 from the germline V gene are MDHEN and SYDVKM. V trimming: 4 bases; J trimming: 6 bases; junction bases outside the gene matches: 9. The CDR3 is 15 amino acids. This chain links TRBV28 with TRBJ2-1; 7 nucleotides match TRBD1. The source of this sequence is an adult with an advanced solid tumor such as melanoma, head and neck, liver or kidney cancer. The input for sequencing was CD4+ or CD8+ T cells sorted from blood, taken in a trial of the OX40 agonist ivuxolimab. In DNA, the CDR3 is TGTGCCAGCAGTTCTCGGACAGGTCTAGGCAATGAGCAGTTCTTC. Its protein product is CASSSRTGLGNEQFF.